This T cell receptor (beta chain) was sequenced for a study of Graves' ophthalmopathy and Graves' hyperthyroidism. RNA transcripts provided the template for amplifying TCR beta CDR3 regions. HTBI primers were employed in first-round RT-PCR, then a second-round multiplex PCR followed. TCRdb analysed the multiplex PCR reads with MiXCR anew, one entry per CDR3 protein. Here the sample spans approximately 410,000 distinct CDR3 sequences, approximately 15% being singletons. Germline V gene lookup returns CDR1 DFQATT and CDR2 SNEGSKA (reference sequence). The length of the CDR3 is 14 residues. V was shortened by 5 bases and J by 6 bases, with 19 bases between the two germline ends. Patients in the hyperthyroidism group, adults aged 18 to 65, were newly diagnosed, under 2 months' duration. Patients were diagnosed from clinical symptoms, serum thyroxine, TRAb, thyroid ultrasound and orbital computed tomography.

This clonotype was picked up many times. Sample: peripheral blood. The origin of this receptor is a young woman with stable Graves' hyperthyroidism. The chain recombines TRBV20-1 with TRBJ2-5, with D maybe TRBD2 (5 bases). DNA of the CDR3: TGCAGTGCTCCCCCCCTTCGGGGTGGGCAGACCCAGTACTTC. This codes for CSAPPLRGGQTQYF.